This T cell receptor (beta chain) stems from a study of T cells in Graves' hyperthyroidism and ophthalmopathy. The TCR beta CDR3 regions underwent amplification using RNA transcripts as the source. Primed by the HTBI set, a first-round RT-PCR was run on the TCR CDR3. TCRdb itself ran the multiplex PCR reads through MiXCR, one entry per CDR3 protein. Here the sample spans 500,000 to 750,000 distinct CDR3 sequences, 14% being singletons. In germline, CDR1 is SGHVS, CDR2 FQNEAQ. The ends lost 8 bases at V and 6 bases at J; junction bases unmatched: 4. There are 14 residues in the CDR3. The V gene is TRBV7-8, the J gene TRBJ2-2; 12 bases map to TRBD1. Sequencing was performed on blood. The source is a woman aged 18 to 35 with Graves' ophthalmopathy. The CDR3 reads CASRGQGAPGELFF. As DNA, the CDR3 is TGTGCCAGCCGGGGACAGGGGGCGCCCGGGGAGCTGTTTTTT.